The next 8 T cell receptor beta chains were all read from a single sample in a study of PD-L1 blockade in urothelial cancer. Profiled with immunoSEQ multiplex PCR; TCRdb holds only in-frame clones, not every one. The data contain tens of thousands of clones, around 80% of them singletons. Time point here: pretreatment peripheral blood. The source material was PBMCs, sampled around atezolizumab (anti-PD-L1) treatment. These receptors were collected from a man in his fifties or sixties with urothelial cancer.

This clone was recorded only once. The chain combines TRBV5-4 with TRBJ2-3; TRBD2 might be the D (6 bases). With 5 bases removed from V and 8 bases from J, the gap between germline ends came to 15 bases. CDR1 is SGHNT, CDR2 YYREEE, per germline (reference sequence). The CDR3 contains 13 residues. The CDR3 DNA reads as TGTGCCAGCAGGACGGATAGCGGAACTACGCAGTATTTT. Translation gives CASRTDSGTTQYF.

CDR3 nucleotide sequence: TGTGCCAGCCTAGGATATAGCAATCAGCCCCAGCATTTT. Amino acids: CASLGYSNQPQHF. The rearrangement joins TRBV2 to TRBJ1-5; D gene uncertain. The CDR3 is 13 amino acids. The germline CDR1 and CDR2 sequences are SNHLY and FYNNEI. Deletions cut 8 bases from V and 0 bases from J, with 8 bases between.

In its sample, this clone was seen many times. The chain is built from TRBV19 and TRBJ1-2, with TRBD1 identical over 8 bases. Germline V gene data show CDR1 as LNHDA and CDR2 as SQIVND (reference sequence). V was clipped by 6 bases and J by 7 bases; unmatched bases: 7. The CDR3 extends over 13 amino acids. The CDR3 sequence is CASSAGGLVGYTF. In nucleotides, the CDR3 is TGTGCCAGTAGCGCAGGGGGCCTGGTTGGCTACACCTTC.

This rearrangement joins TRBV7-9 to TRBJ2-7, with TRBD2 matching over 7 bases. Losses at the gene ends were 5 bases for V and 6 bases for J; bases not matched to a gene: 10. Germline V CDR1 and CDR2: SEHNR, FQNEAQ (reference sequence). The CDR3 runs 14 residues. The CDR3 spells CASSPARGVGEQYF. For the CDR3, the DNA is TGTGCCAGCAGCCCGGCCCGGGGGGTCGGCGAGCAGTACTTC.

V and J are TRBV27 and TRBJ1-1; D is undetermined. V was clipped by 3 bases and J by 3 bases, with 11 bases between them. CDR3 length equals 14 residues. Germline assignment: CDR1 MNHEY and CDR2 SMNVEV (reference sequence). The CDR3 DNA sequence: TGTGCCAGCAGTTTTCGTCGGTACGACACTGAAGCTTTCTTT. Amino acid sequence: CASSFRRYDTEAFF.

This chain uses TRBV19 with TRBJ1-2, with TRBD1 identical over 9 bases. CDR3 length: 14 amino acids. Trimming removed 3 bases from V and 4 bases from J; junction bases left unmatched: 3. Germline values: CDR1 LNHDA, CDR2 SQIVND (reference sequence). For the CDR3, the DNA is TGTGCCAGTAGTATGGGACAGGGTGCCTATGGCTACACCTTC. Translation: CASSMGQGAYGYTF.

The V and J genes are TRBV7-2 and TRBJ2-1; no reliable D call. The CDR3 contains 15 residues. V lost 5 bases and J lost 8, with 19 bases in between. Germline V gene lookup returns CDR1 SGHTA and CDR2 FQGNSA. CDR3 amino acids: CASSPRPTGRDEQFF. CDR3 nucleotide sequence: TGTGCCAGCAGCCCCCGCCCCACTGGTCGGGATGAGCAGTTCTTC.

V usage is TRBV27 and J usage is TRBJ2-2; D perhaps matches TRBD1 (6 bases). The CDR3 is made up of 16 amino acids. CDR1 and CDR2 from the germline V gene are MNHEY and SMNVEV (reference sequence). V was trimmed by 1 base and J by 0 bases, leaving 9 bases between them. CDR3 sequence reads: CASSLYGGANTGELFF. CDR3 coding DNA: TGTGCCAGCAGTTTATATGGGGGCGCGAACACCGGGGAGCTGTTTTTT.